In this sample, the clone carrying this T cell receptor (beta chain) turned up once. What it binds is not known. Sequenced by immunoSEQ multiplex PCR; TCRdb stores in-frame clones only, minus some. The sample holds 1 million to 1.2 million clones, 70% to 85% seen once. This record comes from a study of shared clonotypes between healthy human individuals. Study context: For every donor, three CD4 naive, three CD4 memory, two CD8 naive and one CD8 memory plates were used.

Overall study results and limits: The study generally estimated greater richness for naive than memory subsets.

Sample: memory CD4+ T cells from PBMCs. The subset is: CD45RA-negative fraction. This receptor was taken from a man younger than 35 in good health. Some clones in this sample may be carry-over from other donors' samples.

For the CDR3, the DNA is TGTGCCAGCAGGGAGGGACAGGGGGGATCACCCCTCCACTTT. It translates to CASREGQGGSPLHF. The V and J genes are TRBV28 and TRBJ1-6; TRBD1 matches at 11 bases. Germline V CDR1 and CDR2: MDHEN, SYDVKM. This CDR3 is 14 amino acids long. V trimming: 6 bases; J trimming: 10 bases; junction bases outside the gene matches: 5. Using reference TRBV28 and TRBJ1-6 for the parts outside the CDR3, the full variable domain is DVKVTQSSRYLVKRTGEKVFLECVQDMDHENMFWYRQDPGLGLRLIYFSYDVKMKEKGDIPEGYSVSREKKERFSLILESASTNQTSMYLCASREGQGGSPLHFGNGTRLTVT.